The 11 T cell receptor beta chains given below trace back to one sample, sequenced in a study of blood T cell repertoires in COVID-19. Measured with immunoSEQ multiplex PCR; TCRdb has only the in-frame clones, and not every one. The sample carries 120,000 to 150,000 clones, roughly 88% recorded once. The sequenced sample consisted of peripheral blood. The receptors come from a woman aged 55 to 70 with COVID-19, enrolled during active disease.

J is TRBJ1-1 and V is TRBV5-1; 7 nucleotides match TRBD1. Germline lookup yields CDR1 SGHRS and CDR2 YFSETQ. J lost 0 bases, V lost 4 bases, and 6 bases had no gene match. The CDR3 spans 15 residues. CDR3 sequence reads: CASSPSQGMNTEAFF. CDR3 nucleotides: TGCGCCAGCAGCCCATCACAGGGGATGAACACTGAAGCTTTCTTT.

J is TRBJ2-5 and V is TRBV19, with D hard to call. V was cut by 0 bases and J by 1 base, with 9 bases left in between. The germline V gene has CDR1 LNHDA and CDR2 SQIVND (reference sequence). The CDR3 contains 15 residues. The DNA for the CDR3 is TGTGCCAGTAGTATAGATTTAGCCCTCCAAGAGACCCAGTACTTC. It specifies CASSIDLALQETQYF.

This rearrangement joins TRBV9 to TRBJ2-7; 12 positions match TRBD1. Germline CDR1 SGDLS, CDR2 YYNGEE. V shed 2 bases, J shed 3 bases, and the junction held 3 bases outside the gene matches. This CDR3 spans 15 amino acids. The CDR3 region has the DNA TGTGCCAGCAGCGTTGGGACAGGGGGCTTCTACGAGCAGTACTTC. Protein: CASSVGTGGFYEQYF.

The CDR3 coding sequence is TGTGCCAGCAGCTTATATAGTAGCGGGGGGGCGAAAGAGACCCAGTACTTC. Its protein product is CASSLYSSGGAKETQYF. This chain uses TRBV7-9 with TRBJ2-5; 11 nucleotides match TRBD2. This CDR3 is 17 amino acids long. Germline V gene sequence: CDR1 SEHNR, CDR2 FQNEAQ (reference sequence). V lost 2 bases, J lost 3 bases, and 8 bases stayed unmatched. Using reference TRBV7-9 and TRBJ2-5 for the parts outside the CDR3, the full variable domain is DTGVSQNPRHKITKRGQNVTFRCDPISEHNRLYWYRQTLGQGPEFLTYFQNEAQLEKSRLLSDRFSAERPKGSFSTLEIQRTEQGDSAMYLCASSLYSSGGAKETQYFGPGTRLLVL.

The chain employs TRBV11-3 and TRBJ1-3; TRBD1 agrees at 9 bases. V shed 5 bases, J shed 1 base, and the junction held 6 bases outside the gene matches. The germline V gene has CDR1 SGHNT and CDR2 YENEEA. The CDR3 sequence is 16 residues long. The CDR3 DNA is TGTGCCAGCAGCGCCGGGACAGGGTATTCTGGAAACACCATATATTTT. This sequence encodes CASSAGTGYSGNTIYF.

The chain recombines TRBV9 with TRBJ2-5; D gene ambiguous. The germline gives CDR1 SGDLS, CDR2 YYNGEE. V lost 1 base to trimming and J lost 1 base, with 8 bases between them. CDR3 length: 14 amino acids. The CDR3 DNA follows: TGTGCCAGCAGCGTAAGCCCCGGCCAAGAGACCCAGTACTTC. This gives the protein CASSVSPGQETQYF.

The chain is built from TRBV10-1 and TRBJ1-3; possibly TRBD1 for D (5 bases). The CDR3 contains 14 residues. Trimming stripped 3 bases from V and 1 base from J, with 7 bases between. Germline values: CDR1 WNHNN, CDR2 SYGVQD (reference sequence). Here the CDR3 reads CASSESGSGNTIYF. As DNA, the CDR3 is TGCGCCAGCAGTGAATCAGGGTCTGGAAACACCATATATTTT.

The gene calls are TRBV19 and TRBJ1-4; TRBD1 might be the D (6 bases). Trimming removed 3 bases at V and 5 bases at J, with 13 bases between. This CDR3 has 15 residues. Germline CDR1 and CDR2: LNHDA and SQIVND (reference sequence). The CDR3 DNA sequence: TGTGCCAGTAGTATCCGGCAGGGGTGGAATGAAAAACTGTTTTTT. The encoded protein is CASSIRQGWNEKLFF.

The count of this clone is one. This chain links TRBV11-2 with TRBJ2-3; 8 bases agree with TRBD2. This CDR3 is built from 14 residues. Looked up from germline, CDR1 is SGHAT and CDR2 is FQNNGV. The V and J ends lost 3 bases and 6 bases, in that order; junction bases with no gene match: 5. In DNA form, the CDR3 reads TGTGCCAGCAGCTTGGGCGGGAGGCAGGATACGCAGTATTTT. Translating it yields CASSLGGRQDTQYF. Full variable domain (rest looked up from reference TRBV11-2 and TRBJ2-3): EAGVAQSPRYKIIEKRQSVAFWCNPISGHATLYWYQQILGQGPKLLIQFQNNGVVDDSQLPKDRFSAERLKGVDSTLKIQPAKLEDSAVYLCASSLGGRQDTQYFGPGTRLTVL.

The CDR3 DNA reads as TGTGCCAGCTCACCACTGGGACACGACACTGAAGCTTTCTTT. It yields the protein CASSPLGHDTEAFF. V usage is TRBV18 and J usage is TRBJ1-1, with D perhaps TRBD1 (6 bases). Germline V lookup: CDR1 KGHSH, CDR2 LQKENI. V lost 1 base to trimming and J lost 3 bases, with 9 bases between them. The CDR3 runs to 14 residues.

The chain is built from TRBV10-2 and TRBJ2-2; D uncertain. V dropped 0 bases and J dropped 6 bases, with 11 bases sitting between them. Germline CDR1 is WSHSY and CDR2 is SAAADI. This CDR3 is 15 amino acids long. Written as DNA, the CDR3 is TGCGCCAGCAGTGAGTCTTGGCAGATGGCCGGGGAGCTGTTTTTT. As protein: CASSESWQMAGELFF.